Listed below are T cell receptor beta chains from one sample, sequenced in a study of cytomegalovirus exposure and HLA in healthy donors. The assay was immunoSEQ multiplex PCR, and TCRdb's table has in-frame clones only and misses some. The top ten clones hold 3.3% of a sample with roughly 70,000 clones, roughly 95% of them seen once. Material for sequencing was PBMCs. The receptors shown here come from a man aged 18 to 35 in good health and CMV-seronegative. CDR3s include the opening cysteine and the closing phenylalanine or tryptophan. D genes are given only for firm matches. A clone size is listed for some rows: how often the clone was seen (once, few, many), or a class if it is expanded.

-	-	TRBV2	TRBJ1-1	TGTGCCAGCGAGGCCGGCCAGGGGAGCACTGAAGCTTTCTTT	CASEAGQGSTEAFF
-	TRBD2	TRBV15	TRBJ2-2	TGTGCCACCACCACTAGCGGGGGACTTAACACCGGGGAGCTGTTTTTT	CATTTSGGLNTGELFF
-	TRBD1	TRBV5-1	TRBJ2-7	TGCGCCAGCACATACGGACTGACAGGGGGCATCCTCTCCTACGAGCAGTACTTC	CASTYGLTGGILSYEQYF
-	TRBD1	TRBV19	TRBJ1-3	TGTGCCACCCTGCAACGGGACAGGGTAGCGGTCGGAAACACCATATATTTT	CATLQRDRVAVGNTIYF
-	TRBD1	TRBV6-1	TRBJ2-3	TGTGCCAGCGGGGACAGGGGGAACTCAGATACGCAGTATTTT	CASGDRGNSDTQYF
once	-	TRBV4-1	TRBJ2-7	TGCGCCAGCAGCCAAGCTCAAGGGGGAGACAGTTACTACGAGCAGTACTTC	CASSQAQGGDSYYEQYF
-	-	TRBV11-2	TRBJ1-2	TGTGCCAGCAGCGCCCGACTGGTTAACTATGGCTACACCTTC	CASSARLVNYGYTF
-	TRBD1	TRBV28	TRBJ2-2	TGTGCCAGCAGCTTCGGGACAGAAAGACCCACCGGGGAGCTGTTTTTT	CASSFGTERPTGELFF
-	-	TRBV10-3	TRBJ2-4	TGTGCCATCAGTGAGTCGGAGAAAAACATTCAGTACTTC	CAISESEKNIQYF
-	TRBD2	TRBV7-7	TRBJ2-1	TGTGCCAGCAGCTTATCTACTAGCGGTAATGAGCAGTTCTTC	CASSLSTSGNEQFF
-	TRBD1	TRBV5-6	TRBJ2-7	TGTGCCAGCAGCGCCACGGGACAGGGGTTCCACGAGCAGTACTTC	CASSATGQGFHEQYF
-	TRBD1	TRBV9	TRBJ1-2	TGTGCCAGCAGCGTAGATGGGACAGGGGACTATGGCTACACCTTC	CASSVDGTGDYGYTF
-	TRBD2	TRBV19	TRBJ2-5	TGTGCCAGTAGCTCGATCAGCGGGGGGGCGGAGACCCAGTACTTC	CASSSISGGAETQYF
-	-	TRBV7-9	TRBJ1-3	TGTGCCAGCAGCTCAGGGGCCCCCTCTGGAAACACCATATATTTT	CASSSGAPSGNTIYF
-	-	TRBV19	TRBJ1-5	TGTGCCAGTAGTATCCCCGCTCAGGAGGGCTGGCAGCCCCAGCATTTT	CASSIPAQEGWQPQHF
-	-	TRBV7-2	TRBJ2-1	TGTGCCAGCAGCTTGGACCAAAGGAGGTACAATGAGCAGTTCTTC	CASSLDQRRYNEQFF
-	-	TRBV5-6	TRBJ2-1	TGTGCCAGGAAAGGGGTTGAGCAGTTCTTC	CARKGVEQFF
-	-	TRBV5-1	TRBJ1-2	TGCGCCAGCAGCGAAGAACAGGGTCGCGGCTACACCTTC	CASSEEQGRGYTF
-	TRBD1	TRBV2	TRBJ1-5	TGTGCCAGCAGGGTGGGACAGGTCGGTCAGCCCCAGCATTTT	CASRVGQVGQPQHF
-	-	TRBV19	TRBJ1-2	TGTGCCAGTAACCAGGTGGGGAGGTCTTATGGCTACACCTTC	CASNQVGRSYGYTF
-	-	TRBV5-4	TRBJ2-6	TGTGCCAGCAGCTTGATGAGCAGAGGCCCTGGGGCCAACGTCCTGACTTTC	CASSLMSRGPGANVLTF
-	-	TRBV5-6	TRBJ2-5	TGTGCCAGCAGCCAGGCAGGGACCCAGTACTTC	CASSQAGTQYF
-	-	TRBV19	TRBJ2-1	TGTGCCAGTAGTATAGTAGGGACACCAAACACCCTTCCCTACAATGAGCAGTTCTTC	CASSIVGTPNTLPYNEQFF
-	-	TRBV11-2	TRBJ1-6	TGTGCCAGCAGCGCTACTCTGTATAATTCACCCCTCCACTTT	CASSATLYNSPLHF
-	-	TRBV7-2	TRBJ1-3	TGTGCCAGCAGGGGCTCGGGGGCTGGAAACACCATATATTTT	CASRGSGAGNTIYF
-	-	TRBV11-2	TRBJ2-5	TGTGCCAGCAGCCCATCGGCCGGGGGAGAGACCCAGTACTTC	CASSPSAGGETQYF
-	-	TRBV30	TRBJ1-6	TGTGCCTGGTCGGTTTTGAATTCACCCCTCCACTTT	CAWSVLNSPLHF
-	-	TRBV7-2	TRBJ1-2	TGTGCCAGCAGCTTAGTTCTCACAGGGTCTCGCTATGGCTACACCTTC	CASSLVLTGSRYGYTF
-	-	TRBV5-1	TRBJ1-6	TGCGCCAGCAGCTTGGCAGGGATAGGTTCACCCCTCCACTTT	CASSLAGIGSPLHF
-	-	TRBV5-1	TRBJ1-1	TGCGCCAGCAGCTTGGGATTGACAGAACATGGGCCGGGCACTGAAGCTTTCTTT	CASSLGLTEHGPGTEAFF
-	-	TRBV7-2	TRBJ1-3	TGTGCCAGCAGCTCCGACGGGTCCTCTGGAAACACCATATATTTT	CASSSDGSSGNTIYF
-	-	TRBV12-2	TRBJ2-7	TGTGCAAGTCGCTTTTGGGGGGGCTTGGGGGAGCAGTACTTC	CASRFWGGLGEQYF
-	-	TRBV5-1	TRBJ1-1	TGCGCCAGCAGCTTCGAACGACAAGACACTGAAGCTTTCTTT	CASSFERQDTEAFF
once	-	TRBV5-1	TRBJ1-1	TGCGCCAGCAGCTCGCAGGGGAACTTGAACACTGAAGCTTTCTTT	CASSSQGNLNTEAFF
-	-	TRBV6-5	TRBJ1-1	TGTGCCAGCAGGCGAGGGGGGGAGAAGATTGAAGCTTTCTTT	CASRRGGEKIEAFF
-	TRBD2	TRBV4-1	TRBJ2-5	TGCGCCAGCAGCCAAGGCCAGCGGGGGATAGAGACCCAGTACTTC	CASSQGQRGIETQYF
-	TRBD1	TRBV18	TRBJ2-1	TGTGCCAGCTACCATGGGACAGGGAAAAATGAGCAGTTCTTC	CASYHGTGKNEQFF
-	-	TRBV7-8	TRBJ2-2	TGTGCCAGCGGACTTGGCGCCGGGGAGCTGTTTTTT	CASGLGAGELFF
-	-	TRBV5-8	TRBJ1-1	TGTGCCAGCAGCTTGGGACAGACTGAAGCTTTCTTT	CASSLGQTEAFF
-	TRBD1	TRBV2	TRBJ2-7	TGTGCCTATAGGACAGGGAAGAGCGAGCAGTACTTC	CAYRTGKSEQYF
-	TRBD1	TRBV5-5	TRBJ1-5	TGTGCCAGCAGGGGGGGACAGCAAAATAGCAATCAGCCCCAGCATTTT	CASRGGQQNSNQPQHF
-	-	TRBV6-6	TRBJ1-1	TGTGCCAGCAGGGACCGGGAAGGAGGGTTCACTGAAGCTTTCTTT	CASRDREGGFTEAFF
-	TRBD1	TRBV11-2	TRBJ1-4	TGTGCCAGCAGCTTCGGACTCCAGGGGGCGCGGGAAAAACTGTTTTTT	CASSFGLQGAREKLFF
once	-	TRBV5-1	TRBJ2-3	TGCGCCAGCAGCTCAGGGTACGCGGCAGATACGCAGTATTTT	CASSSGYAADTQYF
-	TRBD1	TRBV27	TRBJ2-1	TGTGCCAGCAGTTATCGTGGGACAGGGATTGATGAGCAGTTCTTC	CASSYRGTGIDEQFF
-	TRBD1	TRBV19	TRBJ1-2	TGTGCCAGTACCGCGACAGGGAGAGGGGCTGGCTACACCTTC	CASTATGRGAGYTF
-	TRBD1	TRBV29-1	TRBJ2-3	TGCAGCGTTGAAGATCGACAGGGGGCGGCAGATACGCAGTATTTT	CSVEDRQGAADTQYF
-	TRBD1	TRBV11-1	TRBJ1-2	TGTGCCAGCAGCTCGATCAGGGGGCTTGGCTATGGCTACACCTTC	CASSSIRGLGYGYTF
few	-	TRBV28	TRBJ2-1	TGTGCCAGCAGCCCGACAGTCAGAGCGTACAATGAGCAGTTCTTC	CASSPTVRAYNEQFF
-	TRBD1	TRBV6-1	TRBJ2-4	TGTGCCAGCAGTGGAAGACAGGGGGCCAATATTCAGTACTTC	CASSGRQGANIQYF
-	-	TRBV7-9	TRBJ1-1	TGTGCCACCGACGACTCTGAGGGGGTCTCGAACACTGAAGCTTTCTTT	CATDDSEGVSNTEAFF
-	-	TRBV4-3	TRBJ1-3	TGCGCCAGCAGCCAAGAAGTGACAGGCTTCTCTGGAAACACCATATATTTT	CASSQEVTGFSGNTIYF
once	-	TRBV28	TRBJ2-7	TGTGCCAGCAGTCCTCGGACAGTTCTCTCCTACGAGCAGTACTTC	CASSPRTVLSYEQYF
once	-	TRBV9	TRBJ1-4	TGTGCCAGCAGCCCCCGGGACTTGGTTAATGAAAAACTGTTTTTT	CASSPRDLVNEKLFF
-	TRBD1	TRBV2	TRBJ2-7	TGTGCCAGTCGACAGGGTGAGTCCTACGAGCAGTACTTC	CASRQGESYEQYF
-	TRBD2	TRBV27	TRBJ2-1	TGTGCCAGCAGTTCTCGCGGGGGGACCTCCTACAATGAGCAGTTCTTC	CASSSRGGTSYNEQFF
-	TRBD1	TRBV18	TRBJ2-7	TGTGCCAGCTCACCAGGGACAGGGGCCTACGAGCAGTACTTC	CASSPGTGAYEQYF